This TCR beta chain was recovered during a study of blood T cell repertoires in COVID-19. Study background: The samples span acute and convalescent COVID-19 from the United States, Italy and Spain. The analysed material was cDNA or gDNA that came from T cells, B-cell-depleted T cells, or PBMCs.

Per the germline V gene, CDR1 is MNHEY and CDR2 is SVGAGI. CDR3 size: 13 residues. V was trimmed by 8 bases and J by 1 base, leaving 11 bases between them. Original methodology: The assay estimated nucleated cells by amplifying reference gene primers. Profiled with immunoSEQ multiplex PCR; TCRdb holds only in-frame clones, not every one. The V and J calls and clone size come from that table; D and trimming were worked out from the DNA. The profile covers 290,000 or so clones, with 87% appearing a single time and around 2.1% taken by the ten largest. The sample consisted of peripheral blood. This TCR was sampled from a young man with active or convalescent COVID-19. The chain recombines TRBV6-5 with TRBJ1-1, with D possibly TRBD1 on 6 matching bases. The CDR3 DNA is TGTGCCAGCGGCGTCAGGGGGAACACTGAAGCTTTCTTT. It encodes CASGVRGNTEAFF.